This T cell receptor (beta chain) was identified in a study of T cells after yellow fever vaccination. Overall study results and limits: Most clones from primary vaccination were detected again post-booster (roughly 95% CD4, approximately 90% CD8). Bulk-population clonotypes that are abundant could appear as contaminants in FACS-sorted repertoires.

In making TCR cDNA, 5'RACE template switching added a universal primer site and UMIs to it. TCRdb recomputed calls from the 5' RACE reads with MiXCR, one row per CDR3 protein. The sample consists of 150,000 to 200,000 distinct CDR3 sequences, 5.5% to 7.5% of them appearing once. Trimming cost V 0 bases and J 2 bases, with 11 bases left between them. The CDR3 is 16 amino acids. CDR1 is LGHNA, CDR2 YNFKEQ, per germline. This clonotype was seen more than once but under ten times. No antigen is known for it. The clonotype originates from a man between 18 and 29 years old who received the YFV17D yellow fever vaccine. The chain recombines TRBV4-2 with TRBJ2-1; D is ambiguous. Sequenced material: CD4+ T cells sorted from PBMCs, taken 5 to 6 days after the first yellow fever vaccination. CDR3 in amino acids: CASSQDSLVTYNEQFF. CDR3 nucleotides: TGTGCCAGCAGCCAAGATTCCTTAGTTACCTACAATGAGCAGTTCTTC.